This TCR beta chain appears in the sequencing data of a study of T cell responses to AZD1222 COVID-19 vaccine. Background on the study: The study pooled second doses at about 4 or about 12 weeks. Study results and limitations: There were repertoire samples only from the period after the peak T cell response. Possibly, clonal diversity was underestimated; donors were largely white British and included more females. As reported, nearly half of all spike-specific TCRs target variant regions that are unmutated.

Assay: immunoSEQ multiplex PCR; the TCRdb copy retains only in-frame clones and omits some. The table lists 130,000 to 150,000 clones, 92% of them singletons. The V end was cut by 4 bases, the J end by 1 base, with 10 bases between. CDR3 length: 14 residues. Germline V CDR1 and CDR2: SGHRS, YFSETQ. Concerning this clone: Antigen specificity is unknown.

The source material was peripheral blood, sampled on day 0 of AZD1222 vaccination. This receptor was obtained from an adult in good health. The rearrangement uses TRBV5-1 and TRBJ2-3; D uncertain. The DNA of the CDR3 is TGCGCCAGCAGCGCCGGATGGGGCACAGATACGCAGTATTTT. This codes for CASSAGWGTDTQYF.